A single sample is the source of the 24 T cell receptor beta chains below, sequenced in a study of human T cells and chemical hapten exposure. Time point specified: pre-sensitization, week 0. Treatment reported: therapeutic diphenylcyclopropenone sensitization with weekly scalp DPC. TCRdb reprocessed the RACE reads with MiXCR, giving one entry per CDR3 protein. The sample lists about 260,000 distinct CDR3 sequences, about 8.6% seen once, with around 2.5% in the top ten. Source: whole blood, taken in connection with sensitization to the hapten diphenylcyclopropenone (DPC). These receptors came from a woman aged 35 to 49 with alopecia areata. Some clones in this sample may be carry-over from other donors' samples.

The chain uses TRBV10-3 and TRBJ2-2, with D hard to call. Germline values: CDR1 ENHRY, CDR2 SYGVKD. The CDR3 is 14 residues long. V was trimmed by 2 bases and J by 1 base, leaving 5 bases between them. Here the CDR3 reads CAISERQNTGELFF. The CDR3 nucleotides are TGTGCCATCAGTGAGAGACAGAACACCGGGGAGCTGTTTTTT.

V is TRBV6-2 or TRBV6-3 and J is TRBJ2-1, with 8 bases identical to TRBD2. CDR1 is MNHEY and CDR2 is SVGEGT in the germline V gene. CDR3 length equals 18 residues. The trim removed 2 bases at V and 4 bases at J, leaving 13 bases unmatched. The CDR3: CASSYPTRGSGIYNEQFF. The CDR3 DNA sequence: TGTGCCAGCAGTTACCCAACGCGGGGTAGCGGGATATACAATGAGCAGTTCTTC.

This clonotype came up a few times. At one of its ends the junction is not consistent with the germline gene, which may arise from a read error. The J gene is TRBJ2-3, the V gene TRBV18, with 13 bases lining up with TRBD2. This CDR3 is 12 amino acids long. Germline CDR1 is KGHSH and CDR2 is LQKENI. In nucleotides, the CDR3 is TGTGCCAGCTCACTGGGCGGGACTAGCGGGGATTTT. Amino acids: CASSLGGTSGDF.

This clonotype was seen only a few times. The chain employs TRBV29-1 and TRBJ1-1, with a possible D match to TRBD1 (5 bases). Trimming shortened V by 7 bases and J by 5 bases, and 11 bases separated the two germline ends. Germline assignment: CDR1 SQVTM and CDR2 ANQGSEA. The CDR3 is 11 residues long. CDR3 loop: CSAGGETEAFF. CDR3 bases: TGCAGCGCAGGAGGGGAAACTGAAGCTTTCTTT.

Here the CDR3 DNA reads TGTGCCAGCAGCCCCCGCCCAGGGGACATTCAGTACTTC. Translated: CASSPRPGDIQYF. This chain links TRBV14 with TRBJ2-4; the D gene is possibly TRBD1 (6 bases). V was clipped by 4 bases and J by 8 bases, with 12 bases between them. The CDR3 has 13 amino acids. Germline CDR1 and CDR2: SGHDN and FVKESK.

Worth noting for this clonotype: A read error is possible here, since a much larger clone lies one base away. The chain recombines TRBV12-3 or TRBV12-4 with TRBJ2-3, with D hard to call. Trimming stripped 6 bases from V and 0 bases from J, with 4 bases between. The CDR3 has 12 amino acids. In DNA form, the CDR3 reads TGTGCCAGCAGACAGAGCACAGATACGCAGTATTTT. It specifies CASRQSTDTQYF.

Only a few counts were recorded for this clonotype. The CDR3 DNA reads TGTGCCAGCAGCTTGGAAGTACAGGGCGGGCCGGAGCCCTCGGATACGCAGTATTTT. Its translation is CASSLEVQGGPEPSDTQYF. The chain joins TRBV5-6 to TRBJ2-3; D perhaps matches TRBD1 (6 bases). The length of the CDR3 is 19 residues. Germline CDR1 reads SGHDT; CDR2 reads YYEEEE. Between the trimmed V and J ends, which lost 0 bases and 6 bases, there was a span of 26 bases.

This clonotype has ten or more counts. The chain is built from TRBV4-1 and TRBJ1-5; no clear D gene. V was cut by 0 bases and J by 3 bases, with 3 bases left in between. This CDR3 spans 13 amino acids. The germline V gene encodes CDR1 MGHRA and CDR2 YSYEKL. The CDR3 region has the DNA TGCGCCAGCAGCCAAGATTACAATCAGCCCCAGCATTTT. Translated: CASSQDYNQPQHF.

The chain employs TRBV4-2 and TRBJ2-1, with D perhaps matching TRBD2 (5 bases). Germline CDR1 LGHNA, CDR2 YNFKEQ. V was shortened by 4 bases and J by 0 bases, with 13 bases between the two germline ends. The CDR3 is 16 residues long. CDR3 amino acids: CASSRDLAGSYNEQFF. As DNA, the CDR3 is TGTGCCAGCAGCCGAGACCTAGCCGGCTCCTACAATGAGCAGTTCTTC.

This clonotype was detected only a few times. V gene TRBV28 combines with J gene TRBJ1-5; a weak D match, TRBD1 (6 bases). Germline V gene lookup returns CDR1 MDHEN and CDR2 SYDVKM. Trimming pared 5 bases from V and 5 bases from J, leaving 16 bases between. The CDR3 contains 15 residues. The CDR3 DNA is TGTGCCAGCAGTCCACCTGGGGACATAGATCAGCCCCAGCATTTT. Protein: CASSPPGDIDQPQHF.

The rearrangement links TRBV2 to TRBJ2-7; tentatively, D is TRBD1 (5 bases). Looked up from germline, CDR1 is SNHLY and CDR2 is FYNNEI. V was pared by 6 bases and J by 3 bases, with 9 bases between. This CDR3 region has 12 residues. The chain's CDR3 is CASRFTGYEQYF. The CDR3 nucleotides read TGTGCCAGCAGATTTACAGGCTACGAGCAGTACTTC. The full variable domain, rest sourced from reference TRBV2 and TRBJ2-7, is EPEVTQTPSHQVTQMGQEVILRCVPISNHLYFYWYRQILGQKVEFLVSFYNNEISEKSEIFDDQFSVERPDGSNFTLKIRSTKLEDSAMYFCASRFTGYEQYFGPGTRLTVT.

This clonotype was counted a few times. The chain couples TRBV27 to TRBJ1-1; perhaps TRBD1 as D (6 bases). Trimming left V 6 bases short and J 6 bases short, with 26 bases between. The germline CDR1 and CDR2 sequences are MNHEY and SMNVEV (reference sequence). This CDR3 has 17 amino acids. In DNA, the CDR3 is TGTGCCAGCAGACTAAAGCAAACGGGACACTTGGCCGCTGAAGCTTTCTTT. It yields the protein CASRLKQTGHLAAEAFF.

With regard to this clonotype: One end of the junction does not line up with germline, which may come from a read error. The chain links TRBV7-7 to TRBJ2-3, with D hard to call. The CDR3 consists of 15 residues. CDR1 is SSHAT and CDR2 is FNYEAQ in the germline V gene (reference sequence). In nucleotides, the CDR3 is TGTGCTAGCAGCTTAGTTTGGTTCCTAGGTGATACGCAGTATTTT. It specifies CASSLVWFLGDTQYF.

This clonotype was recorded a few times. The chain is built from TRBV7-9 and TRBJ1-1; D is unresolved. V lost 0 bases, J lost 2 bases, and 10 bases lay in between. Germline V gives CDR1 SEHNR, CDR2 FQNEAQ (reference sequence). This CDR3 comprises 15 residues. The CDR3 coding sequence is TGTGCCAGCAGCTTAGCGCTCGGCCTTAACACTGAAGCTTTCTTT. Its protein product is CASSLALGLNTEAFF.

This clonotype was recorded at least ten times. This chain links TRBV6-2 or TRBV6-3 with TRBJ2-2; tentative D call: TRBD1 (5 bases). This CDR3 is 14 amino acids long. Trimming left V 6 bases short and J 5 bases short, with 13 bases between. From germline, CDR1 is MNHEY and CDR2 SVGEGT. The CDR3 DNA is TGTGCCAGCAGAAACCAGGGTTGGACCGGGGAGCTGTTTTTT. Protein sequence: CASRNQGWTGELFF.

The chain employs TRBV6-5 and TRBJ2-7, with D perhaps given as TRBD1 or TRBD2 (5 bases each). The CDR3 totals 13 residues. Trimming removed 6 bases from V and 3 bases from J, with 12 bases in between. Germline lookup yields CDR1 MNHEY and CDR2 SVGAGI. The chain's CDR3 is CASSRGTVYEQYF. In DNA, the CDR3 is TGTGCCAGCAGCCGAGGGACCGTCTACGAGCAGTACTTC.

This clonotype has a handful of counts. The V gene is TRBV7-2, the J gene TRBJ2-3, with TRBD1 as a possible D gene (5 bases). Germline V gene sequence: CDR1 SGHTA, CDR2 FQGNSA. The CDR3 has 14 amino acids. Trimming took off 5 bases at V and 4 bases at J, with 13 bases between the two ends. The CDR3 coding sequence is TGTGCCAGCAGCCAGGGCCCTGTCGCAGATACGCAGTATTTT. Protein product: CASSQGPVADTQYF.

J is TRBJ2-1 and V is TRBV20-1; 7 nucleotides align to TRBD1. This CDR3 is 12 amino acids long. The V segment lost 5 bases and the J segment 7 bases; nucleotides outside the gene matches: 5. The germline CDR1 and CDR2 sequences are DFQATT and SNEGSKA (reference sequence). Written as DNA, the CDR3 is TGCAGTGCTCTACAGGGGCAGAATGAGCAGTTCTTC. It encodes CSALQGQNEQFF.

This clonotype showed up just a few times. V gene TRBV7-3 combines with J gene TRBJ1-1; D may be TRBD1 (6 bases). Between the trimmed V and J ends, which lost 4 bases and 4 bases, there was a span of 13 bases. CDR1 and CDR2 from the germline V gene are SGHTA and FQGTGA. This CDR3 spans 14 amino acids. CDR3 DNA: TGTGCCAGCAGCTCACAGGGCGTGGGCACTGAAGCTTTCTTT. It yields the protein CASSSQGVGTEAFF.

This clonotype was counted a few times. The chain carries TRBV28 and TRBJ2-5; 7 nucleotides align to TRBD2. Germline V gives CDR1 MDHEN, CDR2 SYDVKM. CDR3 size: 12 residues. V was pared by 10 bases and J by 0 bases, with 2 bases of the junction left unmatched. CDR3 nucleotide sequence: TGTGCCACCGCGGGAGACCAAGAGACCCAGTACTTC. This codes for CATAGDQETQYF.

This clonotype occurred a few times. The rearrangement links TRBV9 to TRBJ1-2; the match to TRBD1 covers 8 bases. The CDR3 extends over 15 amino acids. Germline CDR1 reads SGDLS; CDR2 reads YYNGEE. V was clipped by 0 bases and J by 3 bases; unmatched bases: 4. The CDR3 nucleotides read TGTGCCAGCAGCGTAGCAACAGGGGGTGACTATGGCTACACCTTC. Translated, it gives CASSVATGGDYGYTF. The complete variable domain, with remaining parts taken from reference TRBV9 and TRBJ1-2, reads DSGVTQTPKHLITATGQRVTLRCSPRSGDLSVYWYQQSLDQGLQFLIQYYNGEERAKGNILERFSAQQFPDLHSELNLSSLELGDSALYFCASSVATGGDYGYTFGSGTRLTVV.

This sequence joins TRBV6-2 or TRBV6-3 and TRBJ2-1; D gene unclear. Trimming left V 0 bases short and J 6 bases short, with 9 bases between. CDR1 is MNHEY and CDR2 is SVGEGT in the germline V gene. There are 14 residues in the CDR3. The CDR3 loop reads CASSYSGRVNEQFF. In DNA, the CDR3 is TGTGCCAGCAGTTACTCGGGCCGAGTCAATGAGCAGTTCTTC.

The table lists this clonotype with many counts. The chain joins TRBV6-2 or TRBV6-3 to TRBJ2-3; D unclear. The CDR3 extends over 12 amino acids. Germline V gene data show CDR1 as MNHEY and CDR2 as SVGEGT. V was clipped by 2 bases and J by 5 bases, with 5 bases between them. Here the CDR3 DNA reads TGTGCCAGCAGTTACGCTAAAGATACGCAGTATTTT. As protein: CASSYAKDTQYF.

The chain combines TRBV29-1 with TRBJ2-2; D remains unclear. Germline CDR1 and CDR2: SQVTM and ANQGSEA. The CDR3 is 16 amino acids. The germline V and J ends were trimmed by 7 bases and 6 bases, with 24 bases remaining between them. The CDR3 loop is CSAHSSSSVAAGELFF. DNA of the CDR3: TGCAGCGCCCATTCCTCCTCATCCGTGGCCGCCGGGGAGCTGTTTTTT.